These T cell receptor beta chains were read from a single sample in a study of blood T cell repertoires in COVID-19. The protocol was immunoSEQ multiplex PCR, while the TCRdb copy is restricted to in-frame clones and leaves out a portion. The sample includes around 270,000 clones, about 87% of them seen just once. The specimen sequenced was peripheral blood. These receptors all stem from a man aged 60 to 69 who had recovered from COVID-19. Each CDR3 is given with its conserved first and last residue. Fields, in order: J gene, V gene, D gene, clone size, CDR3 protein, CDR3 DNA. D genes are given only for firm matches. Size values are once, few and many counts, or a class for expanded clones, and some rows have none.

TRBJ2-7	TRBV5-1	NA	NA	CASSLVQGGSYEQYF	TGCGCCAGCAGCTTGGTACAGGGCGGGTCCTACGAGCAGTACTTC
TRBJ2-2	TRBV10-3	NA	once	CAISAAGGIGELFF	TGTGCCATCAGTGCGGCAGGGGGGATCGGGGAGCTGTTTTTT
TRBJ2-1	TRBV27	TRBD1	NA	CASSFRDRHEQFF	TGTGCCAGCAGTTTTCGGGACAGACATGAGCAGTTCTTC
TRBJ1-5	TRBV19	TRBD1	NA	CATSDRADGPQHF	TGTGCCACCTCGGACAGGGCAGACGGGCCCCAGCATTTT
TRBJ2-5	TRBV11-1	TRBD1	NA	CASSLATGTGYWTQYF	TGTGCCAGCAGCTTAGCCACCGGGACAGGGTACTGGACCCAGTACTTC
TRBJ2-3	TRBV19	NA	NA	CASSIVRRGAIPHTQYF	TGTGCCAGTAGTATTGTCCGCCGGGGGGCCATCCCCCATACGCAGTATTTT
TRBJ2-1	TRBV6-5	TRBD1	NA	CASIGQGSHEQFF	TGTGCCAGCATTGGACAGGGATCCCATGAGCAGTTCTTC
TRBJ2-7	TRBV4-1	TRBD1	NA	CASSRTGTGMVYEQYF	TGCGCCAGCAGCCGGACCGGGACAGGGATGGTCTACGAGCAGTACTTC
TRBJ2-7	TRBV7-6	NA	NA	CASSSDMETGEQYF	TGTGCCAGCAGCTCGGACATGGAGACGGGTGAGCAGTACTTC
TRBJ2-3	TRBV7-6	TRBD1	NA	CASSLSQGATDTQYF	TGTGCCAGCAGCTTATCCCAGGGGGCCACAGATACGCAGTATTTT
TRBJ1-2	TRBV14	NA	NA	CASSQALQPLSGYTF	TGTGCCAGCAGCCAAGCCCTACAGCCCCTCTCTGGCTACACCTTC
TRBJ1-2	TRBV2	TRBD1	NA	CASRTGDGYTF	TGTGCCAGTCGGACAGGGGATGGCTACACCTTC
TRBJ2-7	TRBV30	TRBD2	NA	CAWASGGLTYEQYF	TGTGCCTGGGCTAGCGGGGGCCTTACCTACGAGCAGTACTTC
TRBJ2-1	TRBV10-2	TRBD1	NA	CASTVPGQANNEQFF	TGCGCCAGCACCGTACCGGGACAGGCGAACAATGAGCAGTTCTTC
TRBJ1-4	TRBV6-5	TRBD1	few	CATRGGPATNEKLFF	TGTGCCACCAGGGGGGGGCCTGCAACTAATGAAAAACTGTTTTTT
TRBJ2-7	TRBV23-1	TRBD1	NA	CASSQSGQGPSYEQYF	TGCGCCAGCAGTCAATCAGGACAGGGACCTTCCTACGAGCAGTACTTC
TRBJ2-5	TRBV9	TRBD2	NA	CASSVDWASGVGETQYF	TGTGCCAGCAGCGTAGATTGGGCTAGCGGGGTGGGGGAGACCCAGTACTTC
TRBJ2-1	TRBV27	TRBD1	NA	CASSQGTGSYNEQFF	TGTGCCAGCAGCCAAGGGACAGGGTCCTACAATGAGCAGTTCTTC
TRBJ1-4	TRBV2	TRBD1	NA	CASMAGGASNEKLFF	TGTGCCAGCATGGCAGGGGGCGCAAGTAATGAAAAACTGTTTTTT
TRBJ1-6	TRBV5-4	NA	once	CASSLNPSGGAVDSPLHF	TGTGCCAGCAGCTTAAATCCGTCGGGGGGCGCCGTGGATTCACCCCTCCACTTT
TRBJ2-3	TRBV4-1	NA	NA	CASSHPRDPDRTDTQYF	TGCGCCAGCAGCCACCCCCGGGATCCCGACAGGACAGATACGCAGTATTTT
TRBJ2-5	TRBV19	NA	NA	CASSIGGETQYF	TGTGCCAGTAGTATCGGAGGGGAGACCCAGTACTTC
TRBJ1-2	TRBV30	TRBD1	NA	CACTGTGGGLGYGYTF	TGTGCCTGCACCGGGACAGGGGGAGGCCTTGGCTATGGCTACACCTTC
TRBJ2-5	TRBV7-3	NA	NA	CASSSGLGGETQYF	TGTGCCAGCAGTTCAGGCTTGGGCGGGGAGACCCAGTACTTC
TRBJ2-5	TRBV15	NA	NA	CATSRDQGAQETQYF	TGTGCCACCAGCAGAGATCAGGGCGCGCAAGAGACCCAGTACTTC
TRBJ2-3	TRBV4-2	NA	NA	CASSQDYGGALSTDTQYF	TGTGCCAGCAGCCAAGATTACGGCGGGGCCCTTAGCACAGATACGCAGTATTTT
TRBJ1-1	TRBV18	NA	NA	CASSSYGQGWHTEAFF	TGTGCCAGCTCCTCCTACGGGCAGGGGTGGCACACTGAAGCTTTCTTT
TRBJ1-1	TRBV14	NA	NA	CASSIRTDMNTEAFF	TGTGCCAGCAGCATACGGACAGATATGAACACTGAAGCTTTCTTT
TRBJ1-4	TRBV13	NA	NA	CASSLSTQGFYNEKLFF	TGTGCCAGCAGCTTATCAACCCAGGGGTTTTACAATGAAAAACTGTTTTTT
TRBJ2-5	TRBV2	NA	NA	CASSTDRETQYF	TGTGCCAGCAGTACTGACAGGGAGACCCAGTACTTC
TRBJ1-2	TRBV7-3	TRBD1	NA	CASSPGQGEIYGYTF	TGTGCCAGCAGCCCCGGACAGGGTGAGATCTATGGCTACACCTTC
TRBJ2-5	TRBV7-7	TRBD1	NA	CASSLGQGTETQYF	TGTGCTAGCAGCTTGGGACAGGGTACAGAGACCCAGTACTTC
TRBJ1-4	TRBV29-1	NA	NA	CSAEGGTNEKLFF	TGCAGCGCCGAGGGAGGAACTAATGAAAAACTGTTTTTT
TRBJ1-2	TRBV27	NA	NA	CALREDRRHYGYTF	TGTGCCCTCCGGGAAGACAGGCGACACTATGGCTACACCTTC
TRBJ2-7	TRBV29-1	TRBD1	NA	CSASTGGALGWPYEQYF	TGCAGCGCATCCACAGGGGGCGCCTTAGGGTGGCCCTACGAGCAGTACTTC
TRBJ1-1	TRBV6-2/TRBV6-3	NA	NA	CASSSPPGATEAFF	TGTGCCAGCAGTTCCCCTCCAGGGGCCACTGAAGCTTTCTTT
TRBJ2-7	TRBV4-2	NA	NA	CASSQDRVGGFSYEQYF	TGTGCCAGCAGCCAAGACAGGGTGGGGGGTTTCTCCTACGAGCAGTACTTC
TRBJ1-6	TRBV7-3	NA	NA	CASSLVTRRGGNSPLHF	TGTGCCAGCAGCTTAGTTACACGGCGAGGCGGGAATTCACCCCTCCACTTT
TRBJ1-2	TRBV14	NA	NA	CASSQDRTGWDGYTF	TGTGCCAGCAGCCAAGATCGAACAGGGTGGGATGGCTACACCTTC
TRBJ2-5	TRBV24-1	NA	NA	CAITQVADF	TGTGCCATCACGCAGGTGGCCGACTTC
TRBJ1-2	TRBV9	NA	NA	CASSATHGGYTF	TGTGCCAGCAGCGCGACACATGGTGGCTACACCTTC
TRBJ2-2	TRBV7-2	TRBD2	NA	CASSSEDSSGKSTGELFF	TGTGCCAGCAGCTCCGAAGATTCTAGCGGGAAAAGCACCGGGGAGCTGTTTTTT
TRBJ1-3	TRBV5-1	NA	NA	CASSAGQGNTIYF	TGCGCCAGCAGCGCCGGACAGGGAAACACCATATATTTT
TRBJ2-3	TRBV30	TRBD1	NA	CAWSSRTGTVTDTQYF	TGTGCCTGGAGTTCTCGGACAGGGACTGTGACAGATACGCAGTATTTT
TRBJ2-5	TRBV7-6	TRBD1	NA	CASSFPGQGTETQYF	TGTGCCAGCAGCTTTCCGGGACAGGGGACAGAGACCCAGTACTTC
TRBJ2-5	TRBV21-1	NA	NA	CASRGGRILETQYF	TGTGCCAGTAGGGGGGGCAGGATCTTGGAGACCCAGTACTTC
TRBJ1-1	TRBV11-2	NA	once	CASSLRQSNTEAFF	TGTGCCAGCAGCCTGCGACAGAGTAACACTGAAGCTTTCTTT
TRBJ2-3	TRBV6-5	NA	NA	CASSYMGGLRTDTQYF	TGTGCCAGCAGTTACATGGGGGGACTGCGCACAGATACGCAGTATTTT
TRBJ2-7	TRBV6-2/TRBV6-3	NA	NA	CASSLGHRRDEQYF	TGTGCCAGCAGTCTGGGACACCGGCGGGACGAGCAGTACTTC
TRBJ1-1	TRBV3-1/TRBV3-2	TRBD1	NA	CASSQQGASTEAFF	TGTGCCAGCAGCCAACAGGGGGCCTCCACTGAAGCTTTCTTT
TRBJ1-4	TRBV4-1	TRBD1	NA	CASSQREQGTNEKLFF	TGCGCCAGCAGCCAGAGAGAACAGGGGACTAATGAAAAACTGTTTTTT
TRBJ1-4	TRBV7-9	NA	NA	CASSSWTDNEKLFF	TGTGCCAGCAGCAGTTGGACAGATAATGAAAAACTGTTTTTT
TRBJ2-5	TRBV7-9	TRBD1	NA	CASSLRQQGAQETQYF	TGTGCCAGCAGCTTACGTCAGCAGGGGGCTCAGGAGACCCAGTACTTC
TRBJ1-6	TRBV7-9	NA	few	CASSLKESPLHF	TGTGCCAGCAGCTTGAAGGAGTCACCCCTCCACTTT